This note documents a single T cell receptor (beta chain) sequence. Its antigen is unknown. These data are taken from a study of identical twins. Study-level findings and limits: Conclusions came from cross-sectional statistical analysis, not from following the same donors. Invariant MAIT and iNKT cells are populations that could partly confound zero-insertion analyses. Memory repertoires lacked the insertion deficit that abundant cord blood beta clonotypes showed.

Every sampled donor was Caucasian and healthy. Germline V lookup: CDR1 SGHVS, CDR2 FNYEAQ. This CDR3 spans 18 amino acids. The V segment lost 6 bases and the J segment 1 base; nucleotides outside the gene matches: 16. MiXCR was run by TCRdb on the 5' RACE reads, yielding one entry per CDR3 protein. Here the sample spans around 500,000 distinct CDR3 sequences, 14% being singletons. The same data also contributed to another study, on yellow fever vaccine responses in identical twins.

This TCR derives from a woman aged 18 to 35 in good health. The V call is TRBV7-6, the J call TRBJ1-2; TRBD1 agrees at 8 bases. Sequencing was performed on CD4+ T cells sorted from blood. The CDR3 protein is CASSSLPGGRSFNYGYTF. CDR3 bases: TGTGCCAGCAGTTCCCTTCCAGGGGGCCGTTCCTTTAACTATGGCTACACCTTC.